The 12 T cell receptor beta chains below come from one sample, sequenced in a study of blood T cells in healthy people across ages. Combining a sample-barcoded 5' primer with a J-beta primer mix, a second PCR ran for roughly 7 to 11 cycles. TCRdb itself ran the 5' RACE reads through MiXCR, one entry per CDR3 protein. This sample has 1.5 million to 1.8 million distinct CDR3 sequences, with 35% to 45% found just once. Sequences were obtained from blood. The receptors stem from a woman under 30 in good health.

This clonotype was detected ten times or more. CDR3 loop: CSVAKLLNYGYTF. DNA of the CDR3: TGCAGCGTTGCCAAGCTGTTAAACTATGGCTACACCTTC. The gene calls are TRBV29-1 and TRBJ1-2, with unresolved D. Trimming stripped 4 bases from V and 2 bases from J, with 11 bases between. Germline V gives CDR1 SQVTM, CDR2 ANQGSEA. This CDR3 is 13 amino acids long.

This clonotype was recorded a few times. The rearrangement joins TRBV20-1 to TRBJ2-1; TRBD2 matches at 9 bases. The germline CDR1 and CDR2 sequences are DFQATT and SNEGSKA (reference sequence). Unmatched junction bases numbered 2, after V lost 3 bases and J lost 5 bases. The CDR3 length is 13 residues. The CDR3 DNA sequence: TGCAGTGCTAGTAGCGGGAGCGACAATGAGCAGTTCTTC. Encoded protein: CSASSGSDNEQFF.

The V call is TRBV15, the J call TRBJ2-1, with D uncertain. The germline gives CDR1 LNHNV, CDR2 YYDKDF (reference sequence). The CDR3 is made up of 13 amino acids. Trimming removed 7 bases at V and 1 base at J, with 8 bases between. The CDR3 loop is CATKDPSYNEQFF. For the CDR3, the DNA is TGTGCCACCAAGGACCCGTCCTACAATGAGCAGTTCTTC.

V is TRBV20-1 and J is TRBJ2-1, with D maybe TRBD2 (6 bases). Germline CDR1 reads DFQATT; CDR2 reads SNEGSKA (reference sequence). The CDR3 contains 14 residues. V shed 3 bases and J shed 2 bases, with 11 bases lying between them. In DNA form, the CDR3 reads TGCAGTGCTAGTATAGCGGTCACCTACAATGAGCAGTTCTTC. Protein: CSASIAVTYNEQFF.

This clonotype has more than one count but fewer than ten. The V gene is TRBV6-6, the J gene TRBJ1-2, with TRBD1 matching 10 bases. CDR1 is MNHNY, CDR2 SVGAGI, per germline (reference sequence). CDR3 length: 13 amino acids. V lost 4 bases to trimming and J lost 8 bases; unmatched junction nucleotides: 4. CDR3 sequence: CASSFGTGVGYTF. The CDR3 nucleotides are TGTGCCAGCAGTTTTGGGACAGGGGTCGGCTACACCTTC.

Many counts were recorded for this clonotype. The chain uses TRBV27 and TRBJ2-2, with 8 bases fitting TRBD1. This CDR3 region has 13 residues. V lost 6 bases to trimming and J lost 3 bases; unmatched junction nucleotides: 0. Germline V lookup: CDR1 MNHEY, CDR2 SMNVEV (reference sequence). CDR3 nucleotides: TGTGCCAGCAGGACAGGGGACACCGGGGAGCTGTTTTTT. This encodes CASRTGDTGELFF.

This clonotype was counted a single time. The genes are TRBV6-5 and TRBJ2-1; D is perhaps TRBD1 (6 bases). V gave up 2 bases and J gave up 3 bases, with 14 bases separating them. This CDR3 comprises 16 residues. Germline V lookup: CDR1 MNHEY, CDR2 SVGAGI. The chain's CDR3 is CASSYGSRGIYNEQFF. CDR3 nucleotide sequence: TGTGCCAGCAGTTACGGGTCCAGGGGAATCTACAATGAGCAGTTCTTC.

The chain employs TRBV6-5 and TRBJ1-1; no firm D call. Trimming shortened V by 0 bases and J by 5 bases, and 10 bases separated the two germline ends. Germline V gene lookup returns CDR1 MNHEY and CDR2 SVGAGI. This CDR3 contains 14 residues. The DNA of the CDR3 is TGTGCCAGCAGTTACTCAGAGGAGGGAACTGAAGCTTTCTTT. Its protein is CASSYSEEGTEAFF.

V and J are TRBV5-5 and TRBJ1-6; tentatively, D is TRBD1 (6 bases). CDR1 and CDR2 (germline): SGHKS, YYEKEE (reference sequence). Trimming left V 4 bases short and J 7 bases short, with 24 bases between. The CDR3 spans 18 residues. The chain's CDR3 is CASSDPATGRELNSPLHF. CDR3 in DNA: TGTGCCAGCAGCGACCCCGCTACAGGGAGGGAGTTGAATTCACCCCTCCACTTT.

Comments on this clonotype: Mismatch with germline at one junction end may stem from a read error. The rearrangement uses TRBV5-6 and TRBJ1-2; perhaps TRBD1 as D (6 bases). CDR3 length equals 15 residues. Germline CDR1 is SGHDT and CDR2 is YYEEEE. The chain's CDR3 is CACSLANAGVGGYTF. As DNA, the CDR3 is TGTGCCTGCAGCTTGGCCAATGCAGGGGTCGGTGGCTACACCTTC.

The rearrangement links TRBV15 to TRBJ2-5, with D possibly TRBD2 on 5 matching bases. Trimming took off 9 bases at V and 0 bases at J, with 14 bases between the two ends. The germline CDR1 and CDR2 sequences are LNHNV and YYDKDF (reference sequence). The CDR3 length is 14 residues. The CDR3 DNA follows: TGTGCCACGAGAACGCCGGGAAACCAAGAGACCCAGTACTTC. It encodes CATRTPGNQETQYF. The full variable domain, rest sourced from reference TRBV15 and TRBJ2-5, is DAMVIQNPRYQVTQFGKPVTLSCSQTLNHNVMYWYQQKSSQAPKLLFHYYDKDFNNEADTPDNFQSRRPNTSFCFLDIRSPGLGDTAMYLCATRTPGNQETQYFGPGTRLLVL.

The V call is TRBV20-1, the J call TRBJ1-5, with TRBD1 identical over 7 bases. The CDR3 contains 12 residues. Germline-derived CDR1 and CDR2 are DFQATT and SNEGSKA (reference sequence). CDR3 sequence: CSLGGPNQPQHF. As DNA, the CDR3 is TGCAGCTTAGGGGGCCCCAATCAGCCCCAGCATTTT.